The sequence of this TCR beta chain was determined in a study of CD8 T cells in ankylosing spondylitis. Study-wide points: Clones linked to disease were reported to show significant enrichment in matched ankylosing spondylitis synovial fluid. Made up of under ten highly homologous variants, a TCR beta motif appeared characteristic of ankylosing spondylitis blood. Earlier literature documents some of the motif variants in reactive arthritis synovial fluid and blood.

Molecular-barcoded quantitative 5'-RACE produced these TCR beta libraries. MiXCR was run by TCRdb on the 5' RACE reads, yielding one entry per CDR3 protein. The sample lists 200,000 to 250,000 distinct CDR3 sequences; about 10% were seen once. The table lists this clonotype with a few counts. Its target is unknown. Possible read error: a much larger clone is one base away. Trimming left V 5 bases short and J 3 bases short, with 4 bases between. CDR3 size: 11 residues. Germline V gene sequence: CDR1 SGHVS, CDR2 FNYEAQ. The sequence was obtained from a male donor with ankylosing spondylitis or in good health (not recorded which). Material: blood, either unsorted or a sorted T cell fraction (not recorded which). The rearrangement uses TRBV7-6 and TRBJ2-5; D gene unclear. The CDR3 DNA is TGTGCCAGCAGCACTAAAGAGACCCAGTACTTC. This gives the protein CASSTKETQYF.